This record covers a single T cell receptor (beta chain). Its specificity is unknown. Since no conserved phenylalanine or tryptophan closes the CDR3, a read error is the likely cause. Study findings and constraints: Tumor memory CD4+ T cell TCR gene usage clustered with blood and lymph node memory CD4+ cells and lymph node naive CD4+ cells.

Naive CD4+ cells had CD25+ Tregs removed. After constant-region reverse-primer amplification, full-length variable regions underwent semi-nested PCR with Nested Universal Primer A. TCRdb fed the 5' RACE reads into MiXCR, producing one record per CDR3 protein. The sample records about 12,000 distinct CDR3 sequences, more than 20% being singletons. Sequencing used naive CD4+ T cells sorted from blood. Noted subset: naive CD4+ T cells, CD4+CD45RA+CD25-. This TCR was recovered from a female donor with breast cancer.

CDR3 in amino acids: CASSLVAGRKEQFL. The CDR3, as DNA: TGCGCCAGCAGCTTGGTGGCAGGGAGAAAGGAGCAGTTCCTC. V is TRBV5-1 and J is TRBJ2-1; tentatively, D is TRBD1 or TRBD2 (5 bases each). Germline CDR1 and CDR2: SGHRS and YFSETQ. CDR3 length: 14 residues. The V and J ends lost 0 bases and 10 bases respectively, with 14 bases between them.